The rows below give T cell receptor beta chains drawn from one sample of a study of OX40 agonist ivuxolimab in advanced cancers. Repertoires were generated with immunoSEQ multiplex PCR, while TCRdb's copy carries only in-frame clones and drops some. This sample has about 98,000 clones, with about 92% found just once. This specimen was CD4+ or CD8+ T cells sorted from blood, taken in a trial of the OX40 agonist ivuxolimab. The receptors come from an adult with an advanced solid tumor such as melanoma, head and neck, liver or kidney cancer. CDR3s include the opening cysteine and the closing phenylalanine or tryptophan. Each record gives: clone size, D gene, V gene, J gene, CDR3 protein, CDR3 DNA. The D gene is left open where the match is weak. Clone sizes are given selectively: once, few, many, or a class where the clone is expanded.

>.|.|TRBV30|TRBJ2-3
CAWSVGDTQYF
TGTGCCTGGAGTGTCGGAGATACGCAGTATTTT
>.|TRBD1|TRBV6-5|TRBJ2-1
CASRRQGAQLGEQFF
TGTGCCAGCAGACGACAGGGGGCGCAACTTGGGGAGCAGTTCTTC
>.|.|TRBV4-2|TRBJ2-5
CASSQGTLPLQETQYF
TGTGCCAGCAGCCAAGGGACCCTCCCCCTACAAGAGACCCAGTACTTC
>.|.|TRBV20-1|TRBJ2-3
CSANFADTQYF
TGCAGTGCTAACTTCGCAGATACGCAGTATTTT
>.|TRBD1|TRBV9|TRBJ2-3
CASSVGDRNTDTQYF
TGTGCCAGCAGCGTAGGGGACAGAAACACAGATACGCAGTATTTT
>.|.|TRBV11-3|TRBJ2-5
CASSPPGLRQGTQYF
TGTGCCAGCAGCCCCCCGGGGTTGAGGCAGGGGACCCAGTACTTC
>.|.|TRBV30|TRBJ1-5
CAWSVRTGPQHF
TGTGCCTGGAGTGTACGAACCGGGCCCCAGCATTTT
>.|.|TRBV27|TRBJ1-2
CASSLMGGYGYTF
TGTGCCAGCAGTTTAATGGGGGGGTATGGCTACACCTTC
>few|TRBD1|TRBV28|TRBJ2-1
CASSWTGGPNEQFF
TGTGCCAGCAGCTGGACAGGGGGCCCCAATGAGCAGTTCTTC
>.|.|TRBV5-8|TRBJ2-1
CASSLGVIRPRFDEQFF
TGTGCCAGCAGCTTGGGGGTTATACGTCCCAGGTTCGATGAGCAGTTCTTC
>once|.|TRBV4-1|TRBJ1-6
CASSQVATANSPLHF
TGCGCCAGCAGCCAAGTGGCGACAGCCAATTCACCCCTCCACTTT
>.|.|TRBV28|TRBJ2-1
CASSEGNEQFF
TGTGCCTCCTCTGAGGGAAATGAGCAGTTCTTC
>.|.|TRBV7-2|TRBJ1-3
CASSSSSGNTIYF
TGTGCCAGCAGCTCGAGCTCTGGAAACACCATATATTTT
>.|.|TRBV28|TRBJ2-7
CASSLVGGEQYF
TGTGCCAGCAGTTTGGTCGGTGGCGAGCAGTACTTC
>.|TRBD2|TRBV29-1|TRBJ2-1
CSASTSPGNEQFF
TGCAGCGCTTCGACTAGCCCGGGCAATGAGCAGTTCTTC
>.|.|TRBV9|TRBJ2-3
CASSVGSGNTQYF
TGTGCCAGCAGCGTAGGGAGTGGCAATACGCAGTATTTT
>once|.|TRBV7-9|TRBJ1-2
CASSNSNYGYTF
TGTGCCAGCAGCAACAGCAACTATGGCTACACCTTC
>.|TRBD1|TRBV6-6|TRBJ1-5
CASRQGNNQPQHF
TGTGCCAGCAGACAGGGGAACAATCAGCCCCAGCATTTT
>.|TRBD1|TRBV11-2|TRBJ2-3
CASSLGNRGPDTQYF
TGTGCCAGCAGCCTAGGAAACAGGGGGCCAGATACGCAGTATTTT
>.|TRBD1|TRBV5-1|TRBJ2-7
CASSPGQGGYEQYF
TGCGCCAGCAGCCCCGGACAGGGCGGCTACGAGCAGTACTTC
>.|.|TRBV7-9|TRBJ1-1
CASSTQNTEAFF
TGTGCCAGCAGCACCCAGAACACTGAAGCTTTCTTT
>.|TRBD2|TRBV11-2|TRBJ2-7
CASSFPRKGGFEQYF
TGTGCCAGCAGCTTCCCGCGGAAGGGAGGGTTCGAGCAGTACTTC
>.|TRBD1|TRBV5-1|TRBJ1-2
CASGAGGYGYTF
TGCGCCAGCGGGGCAGGGGGCTATGGCTACACCTTC
>.|.|TRBV6-6|TRBJ2-1
CASSYVKWNEQFF
TGTGCCAGCAGTTACGTAAAGTGGAATGAGCAGTTCTTC
>.|.|TRBV27|TRBJ1-5
CASSLRGSNQPQHF
TGTGCCAGCAGTTTAAGGGGTAGCAATCAGCCCCAGCATTTT
>.|TRBD1|TRBV7-3|TRBJ2-3
CASSPTGVPGDTQYF
TGTGCCAGCAGCCCGACAGGGGTCCCTGGAGATACGCAGTATTTT
>.|.|TRBV6-5|TRBJ1-5
CASRAFSNQPQHF
TGTGCCAGCAGGGCCTTTAGCAATCAGCCCCAGCATTTT
>.|.|TRBV7-9|TRBJ2-5
CASRMKQGQQGPQETQYF
TGTGCCAGCAGGATGAAACAGGGTCAGCAAGGGCCACAAGAGACCCAGTACTTC
>.|TRBD1|TRBV19|TRBJ2-5
CASSRQGAETQYF
TGTGCCAGTAGTCGACAGGGTGCGGAGACCCAGTACTTC
>.|.|TRBV28|TRBJ1-6
CASHGSGTGWLSPLHF
TGTGCCAGCCACGGGTCAGGTACAGGGTGGCTTTCACCCCTCCACTTT
>.|TRBD2|TRBV5-4|TRBJ2-2
CASSPGWREKSTGELFF
TGTGCCAGCAGCCCCGGGTGGCGGGAGAAATCTACCGGGGAGCTGTTTTTT
>.|.|TRBV6-5|TRBJ2-3
CASSYRRSSDTQYF
TGTGCCAGCAGTTACAGGAGGTCCTCAGATACGCAGTATTTT
>.|TRBD1|TRBV4-2|TRBJ2-1
CASSQGPGGQGQVRRFF
TGTGCCAGCAGCCAAGGACCCGGGGGACAGGGACAAGTACGGCGGTTCTTC
>.|.|TRBV9|TRBJ1-1
CASSVDSRLTEAFF
TGTGCCAGCAGCGTAGATTCACGACTCACTGAAGCTTTCTTT
>.|TRBD1|TRBV5-3|TRBJ1-2
CARSLQGAHGYTF
TGTGCCAGAAGCTTACAGGGGGCCCATGGCTACACCTTC
>.|.|TRBV30|TRBJ1-1
CAWRGSNTEAFF
TGTGCCTGGAGGGGATCGAACACTGAAGCTTTCTTT
>.|.|TRBV7-6|TRBJ2-3
CASSRPGTGPDTQYF
TGTGCCAGCAGCCGTCCCGGGACGGGGCCAGATACGCAGTATTTT
>.|.|TRBV25-1|TRBJ2-7
CASRVWGEQYF
TGTGCCAGCCGAGTATGGGGCGAGCAGTACTTC
>.|.|TRBV5-6|TRBJ1-6
CASSLDPVYNSPLHF
TGTGCCAGCAGCTTGGATCCAGTCTATAATTCACCCCTCCACTTT
>.|.|TRBV7-9|TRBJ1-2
CASTRTEDGYTF
TGTGCCAGCACCCGGACAGAGGATGGCTACACCTTC
>.|.|TRBV11-2|TRBJ2-4
CASSLDRPNIQYF
TGTGCCAGCAGCTTAGATCGGCCAAACATTCAGTACTTC
>once|TRBD1|TRBV2|TRBJ1-1
CASGSGGTEAFF
TGTGCCAGCGGGTCAGGGGGAACTGAAGCTTTCTTT
>.|TRBD2|TRBV4-1|TRBJ2-3
CASSHRRLAGDLQGPTDTQYF
TGCGCCAGCAGCCACCGAAGACTAGCGGGAGACCTCCAGGGGCCCACAGATACGCAGTATTTT